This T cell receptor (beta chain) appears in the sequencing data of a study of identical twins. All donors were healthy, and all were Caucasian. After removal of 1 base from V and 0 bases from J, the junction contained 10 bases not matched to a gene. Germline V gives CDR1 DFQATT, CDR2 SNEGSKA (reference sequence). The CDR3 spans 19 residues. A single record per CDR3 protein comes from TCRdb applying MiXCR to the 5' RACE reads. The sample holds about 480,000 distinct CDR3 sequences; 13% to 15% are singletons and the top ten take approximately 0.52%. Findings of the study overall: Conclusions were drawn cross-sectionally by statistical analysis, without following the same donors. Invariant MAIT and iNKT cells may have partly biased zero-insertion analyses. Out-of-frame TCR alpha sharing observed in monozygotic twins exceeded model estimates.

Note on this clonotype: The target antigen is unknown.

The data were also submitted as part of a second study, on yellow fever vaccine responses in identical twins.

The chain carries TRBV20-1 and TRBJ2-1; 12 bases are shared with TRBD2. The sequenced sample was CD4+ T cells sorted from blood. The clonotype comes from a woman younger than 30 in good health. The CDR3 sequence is CSARVGGLAGTSSYNEQFF. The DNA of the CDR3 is TGCAGTGCTAGAGTTGGAGGACTAGCGGGGACTAGCTCCTACAATGAGCAGTTCTTC.